This T cell receptor beta chain derives from a study of spatial heterogeneity in lung cancer. Study-wide findings and caveats: Resection saw ubiquitous expanded tumor TCRs appear in blood more than follow-up did.

Time point meaning: blood at routine non-recurrence follow-up after resection. No cells were sorted before sequencing. The whole RNA sequenced was extracted from tumor, nontumor lung or frozen PBMC. This clonotype was counted ten times or more. The antigen remains undetermined. This CDR3 comprises 17 residues. With 5 bases removed from V and 3 bases from J, the gap between germline ends came to 22 bases. Every cDNA TCR molecule received its own unique molecular identifier. Via MiXCR, TCRdb re-called the 5' RACE reads, giving one row per CDR3 protein. The sample carries about 52,000 distinct CDR3 sequences, roughly 7.4% recorded once.

The V call is TRBV12-3 or TRBV12-4, the J call TRBJ2-5; D possibly corresponds to TRBD2 (7 bases). This receptor was obtained from a female donor with early-stage non-small cell lung cancer. The source material was PBMCs, sampled at follow-up. CDR3 region: CASSPLLGRGAKETQYF. The CDR3, as DNA: TGTGCCAGCAGTCCCCTCCTAGGGAGGGGGGCAAAAGAGACCCAGTACTTC.